These T cell receptor beta chains were read from a single sample in a study of shared clonotypes between healthy human individuals. The method was immunoSEQ multiplex PCR; TCRdb's version includes in-frame clones alone and lacks a portion of them. The sample lists some 2.1 million clones; just under 95% were seen once. Sequences were obtained from naive CD8+ T cells sorted from blood. The receptors derive from a man younger than 35 in good health. Each CDR3 is given with its conserved first and last residue. Fields, in order: clone size, V gene, D gene, J gene, CDR3 protein, CDR3 DNA. A D gene is named only where the DNA matches it firmly. Rows give clone size only sometimes, using once, few, many, or a class for an expanded clone.

NA	TRBV11-2	NA	TRBJ2-7	CASSLELAYEQYF	TGTGCCAGCAGCTTAGAGTTGGCCTACGAGCAGTACTTC
NA	TRBV5-6	NA	TRBJ1-5	CASSWGGGQPQHF	TGTGCCAGCAGCTGGGGGGGTGGCCAGCCCCAGCATTTT
NA	TRBV15	TRBD2	TRBJ2-7	CATSAGASHEQYF	TGTGCCACCAGCGCGGGAGCAAGCCACGAGCAGTACTTC
once	TRBV7-2	TRBD2	TRBJ2-7	CASSLGRRGAYEQYF	TGTGCCAGCAGCTTAGGCCGACGGGGGGCCTACGAGCAGTACTTC
NA	TRBV7-9	NA	TRBJ2-5	CASSYQRDSTTQETQYF	TGTGCCAGCAGTTACCAACGGGACTCGACAACCCAAGAGACCCAGTACTTC
NA	TRBV27	TRBD2	TRBJ2-5	CASSLGLAGETQYF	TGTGCCAGCAGTCTGGGACTAGCGGGAGAGACCCAGTACTTC
NA	TRBV14	NA	TRBJ2-2	CASSPLRDTGELFF	TGTGCCAGCAGCCCTCTGCGGGACACCGGGGAGCTGTTTTTT
NA	TRBV2	TRBD1	TRBJ1-2	CASSAGQGFYGYTF	TGTGCCAGCAGCGCCGGACAGGGGTTCTATGGCTACACCTTC
NA	TRBV2	NA	TRBJ2-1	CASSDGGRERYNEQFF	TGTGCCAGCAGTGATGGGGGGCGGGAGAGGTACAATGAGCAGTTCTTC
NA	TRBV4-1	NA	TRBJ2-1	CASSQGSTIYNEQFF	TGCGCCAGCAGCCAAGGGAGCACAATATACAATGAGCAGTTCTTC
once	TRBV2	TRBD2	TRBJ2-7	CASQASGSYEQYF	TGTGCTAGCCAGGCTAGCGGGAGTTACGAGCAGTACTTC
NA	TRBV5-6	NA	TRBJ1-2	CASGGELVYGYTF	TGTGCCAGCGGAGGGGAATTGGTCTATGGCTACACCTTC
NA	TRBV4-1	NA	TRBJ2-3	CASSQEQGGGHTDTQYF	TGCGCCAGCAGCCAAGAGCAAGGAGGGGGCCACACAGATACGCAGTATTTT
NA	TRBV13	TRBD1	TRBJ2-2	CASSSDREYTGELFF	TGTGCCAGCAGCTCTGACAGGGAGTACACCGGGGAGCTGTTTTTT
NA	TRBV5-1	NA	TRBJ2-7	CASTPEGGASYEQYF	TGCGCCAGCACCCCGGAGGGGGGCGCCTCCTACGAGCAGTACTTC
NA	TRBV9	NA	TRBJ2-3	CASSSNPGEGESDTQYF	TGTGCCAGCAGCTCAAATCCCGGAGAGGGGGAGTCAGATACGCAGTATTTT
NA	TRBV21-1	NA	TRBJ2-5	CASSARGLAIQETQYF	TGTGCCAGCAGCGCCCGAGGACTAGCGATCCAAGAGACCCAGTACTTC
NA	TRBV27	TRBD1	TRBJ1-2	CASSLGTGGNGYTF	TGTGCCAGCAGTTTAGGGACAGGAGGCAATGGCTACACCTTC
NA	TRBV6-1	NA	TRBJ1-1	CASSEVRGSNTEAFF	TGTGCCAGCAGTGAAGTTAGGGGCTCGAACACTGAAGCTTTCTTT
NA	TRBV7-9	NA	TRBJ2-3	CASSLGGTTDTQYF	TGTGCCAGCAGCTTAGGAGGGACCACAGATACGCAGTATTTT
once	TRBV6-5	NA	TRBJ1-5	CASSYSGVSQPQHF	TGTGCCAGCAGTTACTCGGGGGTGAGTCAGCCCCAGCATTTT
NA	TRBV7-9	NA	TRBJ2-7	CASSDAGTIGEQYF	TGTGCCAGCAGCGATGCCGGGACAATCGGCGAGCAGTACTTC
NA	TRBV27	NA	TRBJ1-4	CASSTGTTNEKLFF	TGTGCCAGTTCGACGGGAACCACTAATGAAAAACTGTTTTTT
once	TRBV9	NA	TRBJ2-3	CASSVGTTDTQYF	TGTGCCAGCAGCGTAGGGACAACAGATACGCAGTATTTT
once	TRBV4-1	NA	TRBJ2-3	CASSQEVETSLAHDTQYF	TGCGCCAGCAGCCAAGAGGTGGAAACTAGCCTTGCACATGATACGCAGTATTTT
NA	TRBV7-9	NA	TRBJ1-2	CASSPRPLYGYTF	TGTGCCAGCAGCCCTCGCCCTCTCTATGGCTACACCTTC
NA	TRBV28	NA	TRBJ2-2	CASSTTTDSTGELFF	TGTGCCAGCAGTACGACTACCGACAGCACCGGGGAGCTGTTTTTT
NA	TRBV30	NA	TRBJ1-6	CAWSVIPDSPLHF	TGTGCCTGGAGTGTAATCCCCGATTCACCCCTCCACTTT
NA	TRBV15	NA	TRBJ2-7	CATSRGSNSYEQYF	TGTGCCACCAGCAGGGGATCAAACTCCTACGAGCAGTACTTC
NA	TRBV10-2	TRBD1	TRBJ2-5	CASTRDSEETQYF	TGCGCCAGCACCAGGGACAGTGAGGAGACCCAGTACTTC
NA	TRBV5-6	NA	TRBJ2-7	CASSLEGFSYEQYF	TGTGCCAGCAGCTTGGAGGGGTTCTCCTACGAGCAGTACTTC
once	TRBV2	TRBD1	TRBJ2-1	CASSEPAGTAYNEQFF	TGTGCCAGCAGCGAGCCGGCCGGGACAGCATACAATGAGCAGTTCTTC
NA	TRBV5-1	TRBD1	TRBJ2-1	CASSVAGTVNEQFF	TGCGCCAGCAGCGTTGCCGGGACAGTGAATGAGCAGTTCTTC
NA	TRBV9	TRBD1	TRBJ2-3	CASSVLGQRNTDTQYF	TGTGCCAGCAGCGTCTTGGGACAGAGAAACACAGATACGCAGTATTTT
NA	TRBV18	TRBD2	TRBJ2-1	CASSPLAGASYNEQFF	TGTGCCAGCTCACCCTTAGCGGGCGCCTCCTACAATGAGCAGTTCTTC
NA	TRBV4-1	TRBD2	TRBJ2-1	CASSSTSGRDNEQFF	TGCGCCAGCAGCTCGACTAGCGGGAGAGATAATGAGCAGTTCTTC
NA	TRBV7-2	TRBD2	TRBJ2-5	CASSFVLAGGQETQYF	TGTGCCAGCAGCTTTGTCCTAGCGGGGGGCCAAGAGACCCAGTACTTC
NA	TRBV7-8	NA	TRBJ2-7	CASSPAVHPSHEQYF	TGTGCCAGCAGCCCAGCGGTCCACCCGTCGCACGAGCAGTACTTC
NA	TRBV27	NA	TRBJ2-2	CASSSWVDTGELFF	TGTGCCAGCAGTTCGTGGGTGGACACCGGGGAGCTGTTTTTT
NA	TRBV5-4	NA	TRBJ2-2	CASSLDQIGELFF	TGTGCCAGCAGCTTGGACCAGATCGGGGAGCTGTTTTTT
NA	TRBV6-5	NA	TRBJ1-2	CASSYAQDLGYTF	TGTGCCAGCAGTTACGCGCAGGACCTAGGCTACACCTTC
NA	TRBV6-1	NA	TRBJ2-3	CASSEIGGREDTQYF	TGTGCCAGCAGTGAAATCGGGGGTAGGGAGGATACGCAGTATTTT
NA	TRBV2	TRBD1	TRBJ2-7	CASSAPDRPSYEQYF	TGTGCCAGCAGTGCCCCGGACAGGCCCTCCTACGAGCAGTACTTC
NA	TRBV30	TRBD2	TRBJ2-7	CAWSLDSGTNEQYF	TGTGCCTGGAGTCTGGATAGCGGGACGAACGAGCAGTACTTC
NA	TRBV2	NA	TRBJ2-7	CASSDWQGLDEQYF	TGTGCCAGCAGTGACTGGCAGGGGCTGGACGAGCAGTACTTC
NA	TRBV7-8	TRBD2	TRBJ2-7	CASSRSGSSYEQYF	TGTGCCAGCAGCCGTAGCGGGAGCTCCTACGAGCAGTACTTC
NA	TRBV9	TRBD2	TRBJ2-3	CASSPGGGSTDTQYF	TGTGCCAGCAGCCCCGGCGGGGGTAGCACAGATACGCAGTATTTT
NA	TRBV7-9	NA	TRBJ2-5	CASSEGTSETQYF	TGTGCCAGCAGCGAGGGGACGAGTGAGACCCAGTACTTC
NA	TRBV5-1	NA	TRBJ2-2	CASSLSRVGGELFF	TGCGCCAGCAGCTTGTCGCGGGTAGGCGGGGAGCTGTTTTTT
NA	TRBV7-7	NA	TRBJ1-1	CASSLQIGSEAFF	TGTGCTAGCAGCTTACAGATCGGATCCGAAGCTTTCTTT
NA	TRBV5-4	TRBD2	TRBJ2-3	CASSLASGGTDTQYF	TGTGCCAGCAGTTTAGCAAGCGGGGGCACAGATACGCAGTATTTT
NA	TRBV14	NA	TRBJ1-1	CASSHTDMNTEAFF	TGTGCCAGCAGCCACACGGACATGAACACTGAAGCTTTCTTT
NA	TRBV13	NA	TRBJ2-2	CASQGGTGELFF	TGTGCCAGCCAAGGGGGCACCGGGGAGCTGTTTTTT
NA	TRBV19	NA	TRBJ2-3	CASSISGSTDTQYF	TGTGCCAGTAGTATCAGCGGAAGCACAGATACGCAGTATTTT